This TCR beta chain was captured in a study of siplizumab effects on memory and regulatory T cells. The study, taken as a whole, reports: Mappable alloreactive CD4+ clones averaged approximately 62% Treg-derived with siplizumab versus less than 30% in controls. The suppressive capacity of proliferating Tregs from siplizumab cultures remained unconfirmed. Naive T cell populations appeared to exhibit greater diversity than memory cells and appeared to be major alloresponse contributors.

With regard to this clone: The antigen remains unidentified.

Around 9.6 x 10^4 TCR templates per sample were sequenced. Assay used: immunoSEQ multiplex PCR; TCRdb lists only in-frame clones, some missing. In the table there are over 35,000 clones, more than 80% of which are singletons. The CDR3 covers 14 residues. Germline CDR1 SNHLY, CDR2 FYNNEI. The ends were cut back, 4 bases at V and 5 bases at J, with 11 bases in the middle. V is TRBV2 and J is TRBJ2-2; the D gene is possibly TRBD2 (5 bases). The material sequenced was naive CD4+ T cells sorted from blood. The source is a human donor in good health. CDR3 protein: CASSAGIPTGELFF. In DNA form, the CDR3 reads TGTGCCAGCAGTGCGGGGATACCTACCGGGGAGCTGTTTTTT.